The 27 T cell receptor beta chains reported below all come from one sample, sequenced in a study of control samples from healthy donors and cancer patients. Assay: immunoSEQ multiplex PCR; the TCRdb copy retains only in-frame clones and omits some. The table lists about 150,000 clones, 94% of them singletons. Sequenced: blood. The receptors derive from a young woman in good health.

V gene TRBV28 combines with J gene TRBJ1-2; 12 nucleotides match TRBD1. This CDR3 comprises 18 residues. The germline gives CDR1 MDHEN, CDR2 SYDVKM. J gave up 2 bases and V 1 base, and 8 bases lay outside the gene matches. The CDR3 DNA reads TGTGCCAGCAGTTTATATAGGGACAGGGGGCGACGAAACTATGGCTACACCTTC. Translating it yields CASSLYRDRGRRNYGYTF.

This chain connects TRBV23-1 to TRBJ2-1; the match to TRBD2 covers 13 bases. TRBV23-1 belongs to the ORF category, with a function that is uncertain. CDR3 length: 18 amino acids. V dropped 4 bases and J dropped 8; count of bases not matched to a gene: 14. Written as DNA, the CDR3 is TGCGCCAGCAGTCCATGGACTAGCGGGAGCAAATGGTATCATGAGCAGTTCTTC. As protein: CASSPWTSGSKWYHEQFF.

The CDR3 region has the DNA TGTGCCACAGGGGACATAATGAACACTGAAGCTTTCTTT. Protein sequence: CATGDIMNTEAFF. This chain joins TRBV13 and TRBJ1-1; D possibly corresponds to TRBD1 (6 bases). Germline CDR1 is PRHDT and CDR2 is FYEKMQ (reference sequence). V dropped 10 bases and J dropped 0 bases, with 12 bases sitting between them. The CDR3 is made up of 13 amino acids.

This chain uses TRBV6-5 with TRBJ2-3; a weak D match, TRBD2 (6 bases). V was clipped by 11 bases and J by 2 bases, with 17 bases between them. Looked up from germline, CDR1 is MNHEY and CDR2 is SVGAGI. This CDR3 spans 14 amino acids. Here the CDR3 DNA reads TGTGCCGGTTCATCCGGGAGTCTCACAGATACGCAGTATTTT. Protein sequence: CAGSSGSLTDTQYF.

This clone appeared once. The chain couples TRBV6-1 to TRBJ1-5, with D tentatively TRBD1 (5 bases). Germline lookup yields CDR1 MNHNS and CDR2 SASEGT. V gave up 1 base and J gave up 5 bases, with 12 bases separating them. The CDR3 consists of 15 residues. The CDR3 DNA sequence: TGTGCCAGCAGTGAAGGAGGGGATAGGGATCAGCCCCAGCATTTT. Protein product: CASSEGGDRDQPQHF.

The chain combines TRBV6-2 or TRBV6-3 with TRBJ1-2; possible D gene TRBD1, 6 bases. The CDR3 has 12 residues. Germline CDR1 is MNHEY and CDR2 is SVGEGT. The V end was cut by 4 bases, the J end by 4 bases, with 7 bases between. CDR3 in DNA: TGTGCCAGCAGTTGGGACATCTATGGCTACACCTTC. It translates to CASSWDIYGYTF.

CDR3 amino acids: CASSQAQRPGDTQYF. CDR3 coding DNA: TGCGCCAGCAGCCAAGCCCAGCGGCCGGGGGATACGCAGTATTTT. V usage is TRBV4-1 and J usage is TRBJ2-3, with D perhaps matching TRBD2 (5 bases). This CDR3 is built from 15 residues. The germline V and J ends were trimmed by 1 base and 6 bases, with 14 bases remaining between them. Germline V gene sequence: CDR1 MGHRA, CDR2 YSYEKL.

The rearrangement joins TRBV28 to TRBJ2-3; 10 positions agree with TRBD2. The CDR3 totals 18 residues. V lost 4 bases, J lost 9 bases, and 19 bases stayed unmatched. The germline V gene has CDR1 MDHEN and CDR2 SYDVKM. Written as DNA, the CDR3 is TGTGCCAGCAGTTCAACGCACCGGGCTAGCGGGAGAGTGGAGACGCAGTATTTT. Its translation is CASSSTHRASGRVETQYF.

The V and J genes are TRBV12-3 or TRBV12-4 and TRBJ2-5, with D tentatively TRBD1 or TRBD2 (5 bases each). The CDR3 extends over 12 amino acids. Trimming pared 8 bases from V and 5 bases from J, leaving 12 bases between. As DNA, the CDR3 is TGTGCCAGCGGCCGGGGCCTCGAGACCCAGTACTTC. Encoded protein: CASGRGLETQYF.

The chain uses TRBV9 and TRBJ2-2; 10 positions agree with TRBD1. This CDR3 has 21 amino acids. V gave up 0 bases and J gave up 4 bases; unmatched junction bases: 18. Germline CDR1 and CDR2: SGDLS and YYNGEE. DNA for the CDR3: TGTGCCAGCAGCGTAGGACCCCCGGGACAGGGGAGGGGGCATCCCACCGGGGAGCTGTTTTTT. It codes for CASSVGPPGQGRGHPTGELFF.

V is TRBV11-3 and J is TRBJ2-1, with D hard to call. V lost 0 bases and J 8 bases, leaving 11 bases between the germline ends. Germline loops: CDR1 SGHNT, CDR2 YENEEA. The CDR3 covers 14 residues. CDR3 loop: CASSLDVAGDEQFF. The DNA of the CDR3 is TGTGCCAGCAGCTTAGACGTGGCAGGCGATGAGCAGTTCTTC.

This rearrangement joins TRBV25-1 to TRBJ1-1; a weak D match, TRBD1 (5 bases). V shed 6 bases and J shed 3 bases, with 20 bases lying between them. This CDR3 is 16 amino acids long. Germline-derived CDR1 and CDR2 are MGHDK and SYGVNS. Here the CDR3 reads CASSPRDRVRHTEAFF. CDR3 in DNA: TGTGCCAGCAGCCCCAGGGACCGCGTCAGACACACTGAAGCTTTCTTT.

In its sample, this clone was seen a few times. The CDR3 sequence: CASTRYPGTEAFF. The CDR3 DNA follows: TGTGCCAGCACCCGTTACCCAGGGACTGAAGCTTTCTTT. This rearrangement joins TRBV7-6 to TRBJ1-1; possibly TRBD1 for D (5 bases). V was cut by 7 bases and J by 5 bases, with 14 bases left in between. The CDR3 consists of 13 residues. From germline, CDR1 is SGHVS and CDR2 FNYEAQ.

CDR3 nucleotides: TGTGCCAGCAGTTTAAGTTCTCAGCCCCAGCATTTT. It codes for CASSLSSQPQHF. The rearrangement uses TRBV12-3 or TRBV12-4 and TRBJ1-5; no definite D call. This CDR3 region has 12 residues. V was trimmed by 2 bases and J by 6 bases, leaving 5 bases between them.

The chain is built from TRBV18 and TRBJ2-1, with TRBD1 as a possible D gene (6 bases). This CDR3 is built from 16 residues. Looked up from germline, CDR1 is KGHSH and CDR2 is LQKENI. V lost 0 bases and J 5 bases, leaving 14 bases between the germline ends. Here the CDR3 DNA reads TGTGCCAGCTCACCACCGAACAGGGAGTTGAACAATGAGCAGTTCTTC. Translating gives CASSPPNRELNNEQFF.

CDR3 sequence reads: CASSPIPPYEQYF. The CDR3 DNA follows: TGTGCCAGCAGCCCGATCCCCCCCTACGAGCAGTACTTC. The chain is built from TRBV28 and TRBJ2-7, with no clear D. Trimming removed 6 bases at V and 2 bases at J, with 11 bases between. CDR1 is MDHEN, CDR2 SYDVKM, per germline. This CDR3 has 13 residues.

This clone was picked up one time. The rearrangement uses TRBV9 and TRBJ1-1; the D gene is possibly TRBD1 (5 bases). Germline loops: CDR1 SGDLS, CDR2 YYNGEE. The CDR3 contains 14 residues. Trimming cost V 4 bases and J 5 bases, with 15 bases left between them. The chain's CDR3 is CASSLGRGSTEAFF. CDR3 DNA: TGTGCCAGCAGCCTGGGACGGGGAAGTACTGAAGCTTTCTTT.

The chain employs TRBV23-1 and TRBJ2-2; D perhaps matches TRBD1 (5 bases). TRBV23-1 is an ORF; its function is uncertain. Trimming stripped 6 bases from V and 1 base from J, with 12 bases between. This CDR3 is built from 15 residues. The CDR3 loop reads CASSLTGQNTGELFF. The CDR3 DNA sequence: TGCGCCAGCAGCCTCACAGGACAGAACACCGGGGAGCTGTTTTTT.

This clone was seen a single time. The chain uses TRBV24-1 and TRBJ1-5, with a tentative D call TRBD1 (6 bases). Trimming left V 2 bases short and J 5 bases short, with 12 bases between. Germline CDR1 reads KGHDR; CDR2 reads SFDVKD. The CDR3 is 15 amino acids. The CDR3 loop reads CATSDSGRTDQPQHF. CDR3 DNA: TGTGCCACCAGTGATTCAGGGAGGACAGATCAGCCCCAGCATTTT.

A single count supports this clone. The chain has TRBV5-1 and TRBJ1-3; D ambiguous. Germline V gene lookup returns CDR1 SGHRS and CDR2 YFSETQ. The germline V and J ends were trimmed by 4 bases and 4 bases, with 15 bases remaining between them. The CDR3 is 15 residues long. The CDR3 here is CASSPSAGIGNTIYF. CDR3 DNA: TGCGCCAGCAGCCCGTCCGCGGGAATCGGAAACACCATATATTTT.

V is TRBV7-2 and J is TRBJ1-4; D is ambiguous. This CDR3 comprises 15 residues. V lost 2 bases and J 7 bases, leaving 14 bases between the germline ends. The germline gives CDR1 SGHTA, CDR2 FQGNSA. For the CDR3, the DNA is TGTGCCAGCAGCTTAAGCAAACTAGGAGGTGAAAAACTGTTTTTT. Its translation is CASSLSKLGGEKLFF.

The chain uses TRBV6-2 or TRBV6-3 and TRBJ2-2, with a weak D call TRBD2 (6 bases). Deletions cut 4 bases from V and 3 bases from J, with 15 bases between. The germline V gene has CDR1 MNHEY and CDR2 SVGEGT. CDR3 length: 16 amino acids. CDR3 sequence reads: CASSSERAWYTGELFF. The CDR3 coding sequence is TGTGCCAGCAGTTCGGAGCGGGCATGGTACACCGGGGAGCTGTTTTTT.

The rearrangement joins TRBV6-2 or TRBV6-3 to TRBJ1-5; no reliable D call. V shed 2 bases and J shed 9 bases, with 5 bases lying between them. Per germline, CDR1 MNHEY and CDR2 SVGEGT. This CDR3 region has 11 residues. The CDR3 spells CASSYGGPQHF. In DNA form, the CDR3 reads TGTGCCAGCAGTTACGGAGGGCCCCAGCATTTT.

V is TRBV14 and J is TRBJ2-3, with TRBD2 matching over 9 bases. The V gene end was trimmed by 0 bases and the J gene end by 3 bases; junction bases not matched to a gene: 13. The CDR3 extends over 19 amino acids. Germline-derived CDR1 and CDR2 are SGHDN and FVKESK. The CDR3 DNA is TGTGCCAGCAGCCAAGATAAGGCGGGGGGGCAACAAAAGACAGATACGCAGTATTTT. This codes for CASSQDKAGGQQKTDTQYF.

The chain joins TRBV3-1 (or the pseudogene TRBV3-2) to TRBJ2-7, with TRBD1 identical over 7 bases. The CDR3 runs 17 residues. The ends lost 6 bases at V and 2 bases at J; junction bases unmatched: 16. Germline-derived CDR1 and CDR2 are LGHDT and YNNKEL (reference sequence). DNA for the CDR3: TGTGCCAGCAGTCTTAGGACAGGTTTATCTTGCCCCTACGAGCAGTACTTC. It translates to CASSLRTGLSCPYEQYF.

The chain uses TRBV19 and TRBJ1-2; no definite D call. V was shortened by 3 bases and J by 4 bases, with 24 bases between the two germline ends. This CDR3 comprises 18 residues. CDR1 and CDR2 from the germline V gene are LNHDA and SQIVND (reference sequence). The CDR3 reads CASSITLLGQSPTYGYTF. For the CDR3, the DNA is TGTGCCAGTAGTATTACACTATTAGGGCAGTCCCCTACCTATGGCTACACCTTC.

The chain is built from TRBV5-1 and TRBJ1-4; D may be TRBD1 (6 bases). CDR1 and CDR2 (germline): SGHRS, YFSETQ. With 2 bases removed from V and 5 bases from J, the gap between germline ends came to 10 bases. CDR3 size: 14 residues. The CDR3 spells CASSFEQGNEKLFF. The CDR3 DNA is TGCGCCAGCAGCTTCGAGCAGGGGAATGAAAAACTGTTTTTT.